The source of this TCR beta chain is a study of blood T cell repertoires in COVID-19. Authors' processing steps: Counts of nucleated cells, estimated from reference gene primer amplification, were obtained. Some clones are missing from TCRdb's copy, which holds only in-frame ones; the method was immunoSEQ multiplex PCR. Clonal size and the V and J genes are those of that table, whereas D and trimming came from the DNA. The table records 120,000 to 150,000 clones, 80% to 85% of them present only once. Clinical histories supplied by participants themselves formed the basis of cohort assignment. V lost 4 bases and J lost 4, with 11 bases in between. The germline V gene has CDR1 MGHRA and CDR2 YSYEKL. The CDR3 is 14 amino acids.

Specimen: PBMCs or T cells enriched from blood (not recorded which). V gene TRBV4-1 combines with J gene TRBJ1-3, with TRBD1 as a possible D gene (5 bases). This clonotype was obtained from a woman between 45 and 65 years old who had been exposed to COVID-19. CDR3 sequence: CASSLLKGGNTIYF. CDR3 DNA: TGCGCCAGCAGCCTCCTCAAGGGGGGAAACACCATATATTTT.